The 8 T cell receptor beta chains below all came from one sample that was sequenced in a study of cytomegalovirus exposure and HLA in healthy donors. Primers: 60 Vbeta forward and 13 Jbeta reverse. Here immunoSEQ multiplex PCR was the method, and the copy in TCRdb shows in-frame clones only, minus some. This table has about 150,000 clones, around a tenth appearing once. The sample comprised PBMCs. These receptors were obtained from a man in his fifties in good health and CMV-seronegative.

The chain joins TRBV2 to TRBJ2-5; D call uncertain. Germline V gene lookup returns CDR1 SNHLY and CDR2 FYNNEI. The CDR3 covers 13 residues. The V gene lost 6 bases and the J gene lost 5 bases, with 13 bases spanning the gap. This CDR3 reads CASRAGIWETQYF. The CDR3 DNA follows: TGTGCCAGCAGAGCAGGCATTTGGGAGACCCAGTACTTC.

In its sample, this clone was seen a few times. The chain couples TRBV7-9 to TRBJ1-1, with D possibly being TRBD1 (6 bases). This CDR3 is 14 amino acids long. V gave up 8 bases and J gave up 2 bases, with 15 bases separating them. Germline values: CDR1 SEHNR, CDR2 FQNEAQ (reference sequence). DNA of the CDR3: TGTGCCAGCTCACAGGGCTCGTTCAACACTGAAGCTTTCTTT. Translated: CASSQGSFNTEAFF.

This clone has more than one count but fewer than ten. This rearrangement joins TRBV27 to TRBJ2-2; 8 bases fit TRBD1. This CDR3 spans 16 amino acids. V shed 2 bases, J shed 1 base, and the junction held 3 bases outside the gene matches. Germline lookup yields CDR1 MNHEY and CDR2 SMNVEV (reference sequence). CDR3 DNA: TGTGCCAGCAGTTTACGGGGACAGGTGAACACCGGGGAGCTGTTTTTT. Protein product: CASSLRGQVNTGELFF.

This clone showed up many times. This rearrangement joins TRBV10-3 to TRBJ2-7; possibly TRBD1 for D (6 bases). The CDR3 length is 14 residues. Between the trimmed V and J ends, which lost 7 bases and 1 base, there was a span of 14 bases. Germline V lookup: CDR1 ENHRY, CDR2 SYGVKD. The CDR3 loop is CAITNDRTSYEQYF. CDR3 in DNA: TGTGCCATCACCAATGACAGGACGTCCTACGAGCAGTACTTC.

V gene TRBV7-2 combines with J gene TRBJ2-3; TRBD2 might be the D (6 bases). The V gene's germline CDR1 is SGHTA and CDR2 FQGNSA. The CDR3 length is 17 residues. Deletions cut 2 bases from V and 0 bases from J, with 15 bases between. CDR3 in DNA: TGTGCCAGCAGCTTACGTCGCGGGGCTTCTAGCACAGATACGCAGTATTTT. Translating it yields CASSLRRGASSTDTQYF.

This CDR3 reads CASSVGLAGDQETQYF. As DNA, the CDR3 is TGTGCCAGCAGCGTAGGTCTAGCGGGGGACCAAGAGACCCAGTACTTC. The chain carries TRBV9 and TRBJ2-5; TRBD2 agrees at 10 bases. Germline V lookup: CDR1 SGDLS, CDR2 YYNGEE. V lost 0 bases, J lost 0 bases, and 2 bases stayed unmatched. This CDR3 contains 16 residues.

The gene calls are TRBV7-9 and TRBJ2-1; TRBD2 matches 16 bases. Germline CDR1 SEHNR, CDR2 FQNEAQ (reference sequence). After removal of 5 bases from V and 5 bases from J, the junction contained 6 bases not matched to a gene. This CDR3 comprises 17 residues. The CDR3 bases are TGTGCCAGCAGCCTGGGACTAGCGGGGGGGGTTAACAATGAGCAGTTCTTC. The encoded protein is CASSLGLAGGVNNEQFF.

V gene TRBV11-3 combines with J gene TRBJ2-7; TRBD1 is a possible D gene (6 bases). From germline, CDR1 is SGHNT and CDR2 YENEEA. The CDR3 runs 12 residues. Trimming shortened V by 2 bases and J by 9 bases, and 11 bases separated the two germline ends. CDR3 protein: CASSLIGQRQYF. For the CDR3, the DNA is TGTGCCAGCAGCTTAATTGGACAGAGGCAGTACTTC.